The rows below give T cell receptor beta chains drawn from one sample of a study of cytomegalovirus exposure and HLA in healthy donors. Produced via immunoSEQ multiplex PCR; TCRdb's table is partial and in-frame only. The sample consists of over 200,000 clones, just over 85% of them appearing once. Sequenced sample: PBMCs. Receptors were obtained from a woman aged 18-29 years in good health and CMV-seronegative. CDR3s include the opening cysteine and the closing phenylalanine or tryptophan. D genes are given only for firm matches. The size field is filled for only some rows; it gives once, few, many or a size class.

>NA|TRBJ1-1|TRBV5-1|NA
CASSRKWTDMNTEAFF
TGCGCCAGCAGCCGAAAATGGACAGATATGAACACTGAAGCTTTCTTT
>NA|TRBJ2-7|TRBV28|NA
CASSQRRGSYEQYF
TGTGCCAGCAGCCAACGCAGGGGAAGCTACGAGCAGTACTTC
>NA|TRBJ2-7|TRBV28|TRBD1
CASSLWGQVGYEQYF
TGTGCCAGCAGTTTATGGGGACAGGTAGGCTACGAGCAGTACTTC
>once|TRBJ2-1|TRBV29-1|TRBD2
CSVGTSGVNEQFF
TGCAGCGTTGGGACTAGCGGAGTCAATGAGCAGTTCTTC
>NA|TRBJ2-1|TRBV29-1|TRBD1
CSVEDRGSSYNEQFF
TGCAGCGTTGAGGACAGGGGGAGCTCCTACAATGAGCAGTTCTTC
>NA|TRBJ2-5|TRBV18|TRBD2
CASSTTTSGRALETQYF
TGTGCCAGCTCAACCACGACTAGCGGGAGGGCCTTAGAGACCCAGTACTTC
>NA|TRBJ2-1|TRBV2|NA
CASSPQRELTYNEQFF
TGTGCCAGCAGTCCCCAACGGGAGCTCACTTACAATGAGCAGTTCTTC
>NA|TRBJ2-2|TRBV23-1|NA
CASSQSPDRANTGELFF
TGCGCCAGCAGTCAATCCCCGGACAGAGCGAACACCGGGGAGCTGTTTTTT
>NA|TRBJ2-3|TRBV11-3|NA
CASSLSNTDTQYF
TGTGCCAGCAGCTTATCAAACACAGATACGCAGTATTTT
>many|TRBJ2-3|TRBV6-4|TRBD2
CASSEAGGTDTQYF
TGTGCCAGCAGTGAAGCGGGAGGCACAGATACGCAGTATTTT
>NA|TRBJ2-3|TRBV4-2|NA
CASSSGGWAADTQYF
TGTGCCAGCAGCTCCGGCGGGTGGGCCGCAGATACGCAGTATTTT
>NA|TRBJ2-7|TRBV27|TRBD2
CASSPGLAFPYEQYF
TGTGCCAGCAGTCCGGGACTAGCTTTTCCCTACGAGCAGTACTTC
>NA|TRBJ2-7|TRBV28|TRBD2
CASSVPTGLAAYEQYF
TGTGCCAGCAGCGTTCCTACGGGACTAGCCGCCTACGAGCAGTACTTC
>once|TRBJ2-1|TRBV5-4|TRBD2
CASSRGLAGGRYNEQFF
TGTGCCAGCAGCAGGGGACTAGCGGGAGGGCGATACAATGAGCAGTTCTTC
>NA|TRBJ2-6|TRBV27|NA
CASSVLGANVLTF
TGTGCCAGCAGTGTCCTTGGGGCCAACGTCCTGACTTTC
>NA|TRBJ2-7|TRBV10-3|TRBD1
CAIRTGQGLGEEQYF
TGTGCCATCCGGACAGGACAGGGACTTGGAGAAGAGCAGTACTTC
>NA|TRBJ2-7|TRBV11-2|NA
CASSPKRAYEQYF
TGTGCCAGCAGCCCGAAGCGGGCCTACGAGCAGTACTTC
>NA|TRBJ2-3|TRBV28|TRBD2
CASRTGLAEEETDTQYF
TGTGCCAGCAGAACGGGACTAGCGGAGGAGGAGACAGATACGCAGTATTTT
>NA|TRBJ2-3|TRBV7-9|TRBD2
CASSRPASGTDTQYF
TGTGCCAGCAGCCGACCCGCTAGCGGAACAGATACGCAGTATTTT
>NA|TRBJ2-5|TRBV27|TRBD2
CASSPLGGSRETQYF
TGTGCCAGCAGTCCCCTGGGAGGGTCGAGGGAGACCCAGTACTTC
>NA|TRBJ2-7|TRBV18|TRBD2
CASSPGTSIYEQYF
TGTGCCAGCTCACCCGGGACTAGTATCTACGAGCAGTACTTC
>NA|TRBJ2-6|TRBV11-1|TRBD1
CASSPRTGSSGANVLTF
TGTGCCAGCAGCCCCCGGACAGGGAGCTCTGGGGCCAACGTCCTGACTTTC